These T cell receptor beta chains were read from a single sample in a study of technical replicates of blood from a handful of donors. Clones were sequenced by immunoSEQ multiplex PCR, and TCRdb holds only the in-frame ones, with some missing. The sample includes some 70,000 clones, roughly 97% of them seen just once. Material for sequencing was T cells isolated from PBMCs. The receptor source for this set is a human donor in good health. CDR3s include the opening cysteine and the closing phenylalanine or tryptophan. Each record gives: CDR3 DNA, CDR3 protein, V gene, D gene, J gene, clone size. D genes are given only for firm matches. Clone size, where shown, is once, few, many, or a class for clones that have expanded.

CDR3 DNA: TGTGCGGTACAGGGGGGACCTTCCTACGAGCAGTACTTC; CDR3 protein: CAVQGGPSYEQYF; V gene: TRBV28; D gene: TRBD1; J gene: TRBJ2-7; clone size: -
CDR3 DNA: TGTGCCAGCGCCGGGACAGGGGGTCAGCAAGAGACCCAGTACTTC; CDR3 protein: CASAGTGGQQETQYF; V gene: TRBV28; D gene: TRBD1; J gene: TRBJ2-5; clone size: -
CDR3 DNA: TGTGCCAGCAAGCCGGCCGCGGCGAGAGCTTTCTTT; CDR3 protein: CASKPAAARAFF; V gene: TRBV28; D gene: -; J gene: TRBJ1-1; clone size: -
CDR3 DNA: TGTGCCAGCAGTTCTTCTCTGACTAGCGTTAACGAGCAGTACTTC; CDR3 protein: CASSSSLTSVNEQYF; V gene: TRBV7-9; D gene: TRBD2; J gene: TRBJ2-7; clone size: -
CDR3 DNA: TGTGCCTGGGAGGGGACACCTAATGAAAAACTGTTTTTT; CDR3 protein: CAWEGTPNEKLFF; V gene: TRBV30; D gene: -; J gene: TRBJ1-4; clone size: -
CDR3 DNA: TGTGCCAGCAGCCCTCCGACAGGGGCCCTGAACACTGAAGCTTTCTTT; CDR3 protein: CASSPPTGALNTEAFF; V gene: TRBV9; D gene: TRBD1; J gene: TRBJ1-1; clone size: -
CDR3 DNA: TGTGCCAGCAGCCCAAAACCAGCGGGAGATAGTGAGCAGTTCTTC; CDR3 protein: CASSPKPAGDSEQFF; V gene: TRBV7-9; D gene: TRBD2; J gene: TRBJ2-1; clone size: -
CDR3 DNA: TGTGCCAGCGGCCAAGATCAGGATCAGCCCCAGCATTTT; CDR3 protein: CASGQDQDQPQHF; V gene: TRBV18; D gene: -; J gene: TRBJ1-5; clone size: -
CDR3 DNA: TGTGCCAGCAGCCTATACGTAATACAGCAGCAGTTATACAATGAGCAGTTCTTC; CDR3 protein: CASSLYVIQQQLYNEQFF; V gene: TRBV14; D gene: -; J gene: TRBJ2-1; clone size: -
CDR3 DNA: TGCGCCAGCAGAAGTAGCTCTGGGGCCAACGTCCTGACTTTC; CDR3 protein: CASRSSSGANVLTF; V gene: TRBV10-2; D gene: -; J gene: TRBJ2-6; clone size: -
CDR3 DNA: TGTGCCAGCACAGGGTTCAGCAATCAGCCCCAGCATTTT; CDR3 protein: CASTGFSNQPQHF; V gene: TRBV6-1; D gene: -; J gene: TRBJ1-5; clone size: -
CDR3 DNA: TGTGCCAGCTCACCTCTACCCCAAAGCGGACGGAGCCAAGAGACCCAGTACTTC; CDR3 protein: CASSPLPQSGRSQETQYF; V gene: TRBV18; D gene: -; J gene: TRBJ2-5; clone size: -
CDR3 DNA: TGTGCCTGGCGAGGACTAGCGGGAGCGGGGGAGCTGTTTTTT; CDR3 protein: CAWRGLAGAGELFF; V gene: TRBV30; D gene: TRBD2; J gene: TRBJ2-2; clone size: -
CDR3 DNA: TGTGCCAGCAGCTCCGTGGCCGCCAGCTACGAGCAGTACTTC; CDR3 protein: CASSSVAASYEQYF; V gene: TRBV11-3; D gene: -; J gene: TRBJ2-7; clone size: -
CDR3 DNA: TGTGCCAGCAGCTTAGGGACAGGGGGCGGCTACACCTTC; CDR3 protein: CASSLGTGGGYTF; V gene: TRBV7-6; D gene: TRBD1; J gene: TRBJ1-2; clone size: -
CDR3 DNA: TGTGCCAGCAGTCCCGGGATCCCCTTTCCTAGCAATCAGCCCCAGCATTTT; CDR3 protein: CASSPGIPFPSNQPQHF; V gene: TRBV27; D gene: -; J gene: TRBJ1-5; clone size: -
CDR3 DNA: TGCGCCAGCACATTACAGGGGTTTCCAGATACGCAGTATTTT; CDR3 protein: CASTLQGFPDTQYF; V gene: TRBV5-1; D gene: TRBD1; J gene: TRBJ2-3; clone size: -
CDR3 DNA: TGTGCCAGTAGGGTAGCGGGAGGTGGGGAGCTGTTTTTT; CDR3 protein: CASRVAGGGELFF; V gene: TRBV19; D gene: TRBD2; J gene: TRBJ2-2; clone size: -
CDR3 DNA: TGCGCCAGCACCCCTACTAGCGGGACCACCCTAAATGAGCAGTTCTTC; CDR3 protein: CASTPTSGTTLNEQFF; V gene: TRBV5-1; D gene: TRBD2; J gene: TRBJ2-1; clone size: -
CDR3 DNA: TGTGCCAGCAGTGAAGGGCTCGTATATACGGGGACTGAAGCTTTCTTT; CDR3 protein: CASSEGLVYTGTEAFF; V gene: TRBV2; D gene: -; J gene: TRBJ1-1; clone size: -
CDR3 DNA: TGTGCCAGCAGCCCCAGCGGGTTCTCCTACGAGCAGTACTTC; CDR3 protein: CASSPSGFSYEQYF; V gene: TRBV9; D gene: -; J gene: TRBJ2-7; clone size: -
CDR3 DNA: TGTGCCTGGAGTGTACTCCCCCCTAGCCCCGGGGAGCTGTTTTTT; CDR3 protein: CAWSVLPPSPGELFF; V gene: TRBV30; D gene: -; J gene: TRBJ2-2; clone size: -
CDR3 DNA: TGTGCCTGGAGTGGCCTCAGGGCCCACGAGCAGTACTTC; CDR3 protein: CAWSGLRAHEQYF; V gene: TRBV30; D gene: -; J gene: TRBJ2-7; clone size: once
CDR3 DNA: TGTGCCAGCAGCCAAGATCTGAGACTAGTAGGCCAAGAGACCCAGTACTTC; CDR3 protein: CASSQDLRLVGQETQYF; V gene: TRBV4-2; D gene: -; J gene: TRBJ2-5; clone size: -
CDR3 DNA: TGTGCCAGCAGTTTACGACTAGCTGGCACAGATACGCAGTATTTT; CDR3 protein: CASSLRLAGTDTQYF; V gene: TRBV28; D gene: TRBD2; J gene: TRBJ2-3; clone size: once
CDR3 DNA: TGTGCCTGGAGTACAGGAGAAGAGACCCAGTACTTC; CDR3 protein: CAWSTGEETQYF; V gene: TRBV30; D gene: -; J gene: TRBJ2-5; clone size: -
CDR3 DNA: TGTGCCAGCAGCTCCCTAGGACAGGGAGTACCAACTAATGAAAAACTGTTTTTT; CDR3 protein: CASSSLGQGVPTNEKLFF; V gene: TRBV11-2; D gene: TRBD1; J gene: TRBJ1-4; clone size: -
CDR3 DNA: TGTGCCAGCAGCTCCTCCCTCTACGAGCAGTACTTC; CDR3 protein: CASSSSLYEQYF; V gene: TRBV7-2; D gene: -; J gene: TRBJ2-7; clone size: -
CDR3 DNA: TGTGCCACCACCTCGGGGCGGGAGATAAATGAGCAGTTCTTC; CDR3 protein: CATTSGREINEQFF; V gene: TRBV15; D gene: TRBD2; J gene: TRBJ2-1; clone size: -
CDR3 DNA: TGCAGCGTTGAAGATCCGGGTCAGCCCCAGCATTTT; CDR3 protein: CSVEDPGQPQHF; V gene: TRBV29-1; D gene: -; J gene: TRBJ1-5; clone size: -
CDR3 DNA: TGTGTCAGCAGCGCTCGACAGGGGGTTTACACTGAAGCTTTCTTT; CDR3 protein: CVSSARQGVYTEAFF; V gene: TRBV5-7; D gene: TRBD1; J gene: TRBJ1-1; clone size: -
CDR3 DNA: TGTGCCACCAGCGGGGCCTGGGACTTGGGCTCTGAAGCTTTCTTT; CDR3 protein: CATSGAWDLGSEAFF; V gene: TRBV15; D gene: -; J gene: TRBJ1-1; clone size: -
CDR3 DNA: TGTGCCAGCAGCCGGGACAGTAGCAATCAGCCCCAGCATTTT; CDR3 protein: CASSRDSSNQPQHF; V gene: TRBV7-9; D gene: TRBD1; J gene: TRBJ1-5; clone size: -
CDR3 DNA: TGTGCCAGCAGCTCTACTTCGGGAGGGCCAGGTTTATACGAGCAGTACTTC; CDR3 protein: CASSSTSGGPGLYEQYF; V gene: TRBV9; D gene: TRBD2; J gene: TRBJ2-7; clone size: -
CDR3 DNA: TGTGCCAGCAGTTTATACTCTCGAACCTTCTACGAGCAGTACTTC; CDR3 protein: CASSLYSRTFYEQYF; V gene: TRBV27; D gene: -; J gene: TRBJ2-7; clone size: once
CDR3 DNA: TGTGCCAGCAGAAGAGCGGCCCAGGCCGTCGAGCAGTACTTC; CDR3 protein: CASRRAAQAVEQYF; V gene: TRBV7-8; D gene: -; J gene: TRBJ2-7; clone size: -
CDR3 DNA: TGTGCCACCAGCCGCTCACTAGCGGGAGGAGATACGCAGTATTTT; CDR3 protein: CATSRSLAGGDTQYF; V gene: TRBV15; D gene: TRBD2; J gene: TRBJ2-3; clone size: -
CDR3 DNA: TGTGCCAGCAGTGATGATTCATGGCGGGAGATCTACAATGAGCAGTTCTTC; CDR3 protein: CASSDDSWREIYNEQFF; V gene: TRBV2; D gene: TRBD2; J gene: TRBJ2-1; clone size: -
CDR3 DNA: TGTGCCAGCAGCTTACGGACAGGGGTCCTCTATGGCTACACCTTC; CDR3 protein: CASSLRTGVLYGYTF; V gene: TRBV6-5; D gene: TRBD1; J gene: TRBJ1-2; clone size: -
CDR3 DNA: TGTGCCAGCAGCGTAAGCGGGGGTAAGACAGCCCCTTACAATGAGCAGTTCTTC; CDR3 protein: CASSVSGGKTAPYNEQFF; V gene: TRBV9; D gene: TRBD2; J gene: TRBJ2-1; clone size: -
CDR3 DNA: TGTGCCAGCAGCTCCCCTAAGTCCGGGGACACTGAAGCTTTCTTT; CDR3 protein: CASSSPKSGDTEAFF; V gene: TRBV11-2; D gene: -; J gene: TRBJ1-1; clone size: once
CDR3 DNA: TGTGCCAGTTCCGAAGCGGTTGCAACTAATGAAAAACTGTTTTTT; CDR3 protein: CASSEAVATNEKLFF; V gene: TRBV28; D gene: -; J gene: TRBJ1-4; clone size: -
CDR3 DNA: TGTGCCAGCAGCTTTGGACTAGCGGAACCTACCTACGAGCAGTACTTC; CDR3 protein: CASSFGLAEPTYEQYF; V gene: TRBV11-3; D gene: TRBD2; J gene: TRBJ2-7; clone size: -